This T cell receptor (beta chain) originates from a study of radiation and T cells in renal cell carcinoma. Germline V gene lookup returns CDR1 SNHLY and CDR2 FYNNEI. The V and J ends lost 5 bases and 2 bases, in that order; junction bases with no gene match: 9. CDR3 length: 16 amino acids. Regarding the study as a whole: Top 100 clonotypes averaged around 54% in irradiated versus roughly 43% in nephrectomy-only tumors. Dominant CDR3 motifs occupied more repertoire in irradiated than control tumors.

Assay: immunoSEQ multiplex PCR; the TCRdb copy retains only in-frame clones and omits some. This sample has over 9,000 clones; roughly 67% occur once, and the top ten carry roughly 15%. Worth noting for this clone: Its antigen is unknown.

Treatment reported: treatment-naive control, cytoreductive nephrectomy. Treatment-naive patients without radiation supplied the control tumors at nephrectomy. The sample in question was tumor tissue, obtained from a patient whose treatment was nephrectomy without radiotherapy. This TCR was recovered from a man aged 55 to 69 with renal cell carcinoma. This chain joins TRBV2 and TRBJ1-5; 7 nucleotides match TRBD1. The CDR3 region has the DNA TGTGCCAGCAGTTCCCCGACAGGGTTAGGCAATCAGCCCCAGCATTTT. Its protein product is CASSSPTGLGNQPQHF. The whole variable domain, filled in from reference TRBV2 and TRBJ1-5, reads EPEVTQTPSHQVTQMGQEVILRCVPISNHLYFYWYRQILGQKVEFLVSFYNNEISEKSEIFDDQFSVERPDGSNFTLKIRSTKLEDSAMYFCASSSPTGLGNQPQHFGDGTRLSIL.